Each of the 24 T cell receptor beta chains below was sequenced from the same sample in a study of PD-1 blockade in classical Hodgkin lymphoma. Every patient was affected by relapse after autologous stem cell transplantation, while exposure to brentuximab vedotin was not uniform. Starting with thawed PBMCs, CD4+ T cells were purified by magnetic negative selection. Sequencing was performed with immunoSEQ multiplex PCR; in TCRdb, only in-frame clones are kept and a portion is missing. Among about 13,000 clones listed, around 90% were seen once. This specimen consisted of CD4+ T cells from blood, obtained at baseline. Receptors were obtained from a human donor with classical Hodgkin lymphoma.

The CDR3 reads CASSPPSGGWEQFF. Here the CDR3 DNA reads TGTGCCAGCTCACCCCCCAGCGGGGGGTGGGAGCAGTTCTTC. The chain joins TRBV18 to TRBJ2-1; 9 nucleotides line up with TRBD2. The CDR3 consists of 14 residues. Looked up from germline, CDR1 is KGHSH and CDR2 is LQKENI. With 3 bases clipped from V and 10 bases from J, the junction kept 7 bases outside the gene matches.

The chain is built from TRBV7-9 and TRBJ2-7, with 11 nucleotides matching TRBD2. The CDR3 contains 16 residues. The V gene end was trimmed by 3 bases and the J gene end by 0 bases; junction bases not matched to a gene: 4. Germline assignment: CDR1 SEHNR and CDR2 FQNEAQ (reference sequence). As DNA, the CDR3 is TGTGCCAGCAGCTTCTTTGGACTAGCGGGCTCCTACGAGCAGTACTTC. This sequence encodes CASSFFGLAGSYEQYF.

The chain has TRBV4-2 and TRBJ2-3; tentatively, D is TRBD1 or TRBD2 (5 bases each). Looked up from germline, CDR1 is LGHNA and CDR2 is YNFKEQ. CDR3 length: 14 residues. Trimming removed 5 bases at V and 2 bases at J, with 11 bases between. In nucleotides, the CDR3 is TGTGCCAGCAGCTCTGGGACCAACACAGATACGCAGTATTTT. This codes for CASSSGTNTDTQYF.

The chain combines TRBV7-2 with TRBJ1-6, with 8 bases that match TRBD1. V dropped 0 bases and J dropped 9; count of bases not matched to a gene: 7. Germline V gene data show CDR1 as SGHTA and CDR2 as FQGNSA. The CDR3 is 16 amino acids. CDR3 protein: CASSLAGRGLGSPLHF. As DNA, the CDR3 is TGTGCCAGCAGCTTAGCGGGCAGGGGGCTAGGTTCACCCCTCCACTTT. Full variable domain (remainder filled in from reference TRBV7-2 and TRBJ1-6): GAGVSQSPSNKVTEKGKDVELRCDPISGHTALYWYRQSLGQGLEFLIYFQGNSAPDKSGLPSDRFSAERTGGSVSTLTIQRTQQEDSAVYLCASSLAGRGLGSPLHFGNGTRLTVT.

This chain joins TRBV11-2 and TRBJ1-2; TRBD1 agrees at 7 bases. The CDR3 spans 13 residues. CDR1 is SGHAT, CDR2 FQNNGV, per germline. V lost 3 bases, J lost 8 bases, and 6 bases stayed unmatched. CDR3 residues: CASSLQGEGGYTF. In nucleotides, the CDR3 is TGTGCCAGCAGCTTGCAGGGGGAAGGGGGCTACACCTTC.

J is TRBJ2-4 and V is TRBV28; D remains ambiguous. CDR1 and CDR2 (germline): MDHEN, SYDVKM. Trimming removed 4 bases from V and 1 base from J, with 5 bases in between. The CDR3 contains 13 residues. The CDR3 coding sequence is TGTGCCAGCAGTTCATGGGCCAAAAACATTCAGTACTTC. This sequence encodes CASSSWAKNIQYF.

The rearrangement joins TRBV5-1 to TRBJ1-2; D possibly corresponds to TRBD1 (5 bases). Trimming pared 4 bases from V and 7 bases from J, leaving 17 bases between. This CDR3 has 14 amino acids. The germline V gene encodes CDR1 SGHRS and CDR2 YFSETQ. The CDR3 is CASSPSGRDGGYTF. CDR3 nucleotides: TGCGCCAGCAGCCCCTCGGGGAGGGACGGTGGCTACACCTTC. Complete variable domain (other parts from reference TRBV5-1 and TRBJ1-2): KAGVTQTPRYLIKTRGQQVTLSCSPISGHRSVSWYQQTPGQGLQFLFEYFSETQRNKGNFPGRFSGRQFSNSRSEMNVSTLELGDSALYLCASSPSGRDGGYTFGSGTRLTVV.

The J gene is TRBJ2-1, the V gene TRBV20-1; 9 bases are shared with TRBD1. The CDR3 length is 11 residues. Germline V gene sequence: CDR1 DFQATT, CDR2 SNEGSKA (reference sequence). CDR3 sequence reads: CPRQGEYEQFF. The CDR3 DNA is TGCCCGAGACAGGGGGAGTATGAGCAGTTCTTC.

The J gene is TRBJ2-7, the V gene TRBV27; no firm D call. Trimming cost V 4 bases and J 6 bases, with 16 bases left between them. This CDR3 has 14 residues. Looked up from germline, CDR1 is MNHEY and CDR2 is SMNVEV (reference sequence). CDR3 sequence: CASSSPPHRREQYF. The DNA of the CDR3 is TGTGCCAGCAGTTCCCCCCCCCATAGACGCGAGCAGTACTTC.

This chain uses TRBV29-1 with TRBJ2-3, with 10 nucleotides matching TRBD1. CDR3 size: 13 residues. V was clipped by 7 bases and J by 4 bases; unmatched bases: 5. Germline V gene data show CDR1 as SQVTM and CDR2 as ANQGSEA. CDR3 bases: TGCAGCGGCCGGGACAGGGGCGCAGATACGCAGTATTTT. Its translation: CSGRDRGADTQYF.

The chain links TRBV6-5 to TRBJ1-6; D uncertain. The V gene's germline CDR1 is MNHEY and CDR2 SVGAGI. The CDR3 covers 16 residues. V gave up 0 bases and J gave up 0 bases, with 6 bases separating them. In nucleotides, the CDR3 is TGTGCCAGCAGTTACTCCCGAAGCTCCTATAATTCACCCCTCCACTTT. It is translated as CASSYSRSSYNSPLHF.

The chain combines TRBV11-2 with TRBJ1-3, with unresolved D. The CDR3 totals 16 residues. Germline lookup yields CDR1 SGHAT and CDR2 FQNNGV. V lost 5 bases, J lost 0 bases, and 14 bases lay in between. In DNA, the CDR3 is TGTGCCAGCAGCAATGAAGGTCGCACCTCTGGAAACACCATATATTTT. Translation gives CASSNEGRTSGNTIYF. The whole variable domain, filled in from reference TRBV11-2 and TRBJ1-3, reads EAGVAQSPRYKIIEKRQSVAFWCNPISGHATLYWYQQILGQGPKLLIQFQNNGVVDDSQLPKDRFSAERLKGVDSTLKIQPAKLEDSAVYLCASSNEGRTSGNTIYFGEGSWLTVV.

CDR3 bases: TGTGCCAGCAGTACGCGGGAGGGGGAGACCCAGTACTTC. This translates into CASSTREGETQYF. The chain uses TRBV6-5 and TRBJ2-5; 9 bases fit TRBD2. The CDR3 has 13 residues. V lost 5 bases and J lost 5; bases outside the gene matches: 3. In germline, CDR1 is MNHEY, CDR2 SVGAGI.

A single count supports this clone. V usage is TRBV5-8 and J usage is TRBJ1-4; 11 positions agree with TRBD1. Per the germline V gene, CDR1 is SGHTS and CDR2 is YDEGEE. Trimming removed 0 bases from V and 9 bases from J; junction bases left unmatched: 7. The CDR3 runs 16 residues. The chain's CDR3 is CASSLARGQGVKKLFF. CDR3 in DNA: TGTGCCAGCAGCTTGGCCCGGGGACAGGGGGTGAAAAAACTGTTTTTT. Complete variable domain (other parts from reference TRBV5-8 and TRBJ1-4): EAGVTQSPTHLIKTRGQQATLRCSPISGHTSVYWYQQALGLGLQFLLWYDEGEERNRGNFPPRFSGRQFPNYSSELNVNALELEDSALYLCASSLARGQGVKKLFFGSGTQLSVL.

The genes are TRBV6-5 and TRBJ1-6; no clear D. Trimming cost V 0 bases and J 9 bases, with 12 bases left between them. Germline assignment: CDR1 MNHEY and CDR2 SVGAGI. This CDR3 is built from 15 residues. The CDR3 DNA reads TGTGCCAGCAGTTACTCAAAAGAGTCAGGTTCACCCCTCCACTTT. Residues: CASSYSKESGSPLHF.

The CDR3 is CASSIVGGTGELFF. The CDR3 DNA follows: TGTGCCAGTAGTATAGTGGGCGGCACCGGGGAGCTGTTTTTT. The chain joins TRBV19 to TRBJ2-2; D is unclear. The CDR3 is made up of 14 amino acids. Germline lookup yields CDR1 LNHDA and CDR2 SQIVND (reference sequence). The germline V and J ends were trimmed by 1 base and 4 bases, with 7 bases remaining between them.

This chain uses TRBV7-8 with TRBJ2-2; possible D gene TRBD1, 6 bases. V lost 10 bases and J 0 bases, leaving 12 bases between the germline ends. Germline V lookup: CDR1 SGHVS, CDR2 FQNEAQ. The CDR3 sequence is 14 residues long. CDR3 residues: CATTWTANTGELFF. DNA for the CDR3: TGTGCCACCACTTGGACAGCGAACACCGGGGAGCTGTTTTTT.

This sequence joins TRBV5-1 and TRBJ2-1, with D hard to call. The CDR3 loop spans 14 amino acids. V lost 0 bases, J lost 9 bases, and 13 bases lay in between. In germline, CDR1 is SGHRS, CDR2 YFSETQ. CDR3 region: CASSLVPNIPEQFF. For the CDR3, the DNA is TGCGCCAGCAGCTTGGTGCCTAATATTCCTGAGCAGTTCTTC. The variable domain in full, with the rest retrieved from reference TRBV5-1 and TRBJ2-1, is KAGVTQTPRYLIKTRGQQVTLSCSPISGHRSVSWYQQTPGQGLQFLFEYFSETQRNKGNFPGRFSGRQFSNSRSEMNVSTLELGDSALYLCASSLVPNIPEQFFGPGTRLTVL.

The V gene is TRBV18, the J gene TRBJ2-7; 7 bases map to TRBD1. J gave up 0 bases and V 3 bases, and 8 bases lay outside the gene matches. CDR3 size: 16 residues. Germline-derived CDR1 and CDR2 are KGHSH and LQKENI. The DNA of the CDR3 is TGTGCCAGCTCACCCCAGGGGGTTGGGTACTCCTACGAGCAGTACTTC. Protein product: CASSPQGVGYSYEQYF.

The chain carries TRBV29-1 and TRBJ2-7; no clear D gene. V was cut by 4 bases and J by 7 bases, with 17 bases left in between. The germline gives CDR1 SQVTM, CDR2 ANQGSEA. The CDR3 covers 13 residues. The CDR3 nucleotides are TGCAGCGTTGCGTTCTCCGAACGAAGGGAGCAGTACTTC. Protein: CSVAFSERREQYF.

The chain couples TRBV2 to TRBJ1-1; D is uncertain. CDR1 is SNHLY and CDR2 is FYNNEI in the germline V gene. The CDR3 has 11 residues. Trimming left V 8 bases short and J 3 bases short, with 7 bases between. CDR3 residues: CASGSDTEAFF. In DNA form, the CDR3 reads TGTGCCAGCGGCAGCGACACTGAAGCTTTCTTT.

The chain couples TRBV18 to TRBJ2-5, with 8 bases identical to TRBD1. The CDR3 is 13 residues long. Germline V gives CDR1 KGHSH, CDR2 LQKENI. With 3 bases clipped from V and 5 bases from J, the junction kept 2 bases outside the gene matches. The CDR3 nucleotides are TGTGCCAGCTCACCGGACAGGGCGGAGACCCAGTACTTC. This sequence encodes CASSPDRAETQYF.

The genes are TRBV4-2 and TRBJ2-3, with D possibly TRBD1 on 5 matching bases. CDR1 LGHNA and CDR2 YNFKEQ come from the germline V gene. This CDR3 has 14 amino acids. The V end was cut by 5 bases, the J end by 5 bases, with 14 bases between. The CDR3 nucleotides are TGTGCCAGCAGCAAAGGGGTGAGTGAAGATACGCAGTATTTT. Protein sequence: CASSKGVSEDTQYF.

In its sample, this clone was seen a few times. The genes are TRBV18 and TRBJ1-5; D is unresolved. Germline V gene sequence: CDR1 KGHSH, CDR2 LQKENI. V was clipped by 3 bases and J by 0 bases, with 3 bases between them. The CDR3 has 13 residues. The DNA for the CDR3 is TGTGCCAGCTCACCGAATAGCAATCAGCCCCAGCATTTT. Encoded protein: CASSPNSNQPQHF. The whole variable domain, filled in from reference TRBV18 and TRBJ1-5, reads NAGVMQNPRHLVRRRGQEARLRCSPMKGHSHVYWYRQLPEEGLKFMVYLQKENIIDESGMPKERFSAEFPKEGPSILRIQQVVRGDSAAYFCASSPNSNQPQHFGDGTRLSIL.